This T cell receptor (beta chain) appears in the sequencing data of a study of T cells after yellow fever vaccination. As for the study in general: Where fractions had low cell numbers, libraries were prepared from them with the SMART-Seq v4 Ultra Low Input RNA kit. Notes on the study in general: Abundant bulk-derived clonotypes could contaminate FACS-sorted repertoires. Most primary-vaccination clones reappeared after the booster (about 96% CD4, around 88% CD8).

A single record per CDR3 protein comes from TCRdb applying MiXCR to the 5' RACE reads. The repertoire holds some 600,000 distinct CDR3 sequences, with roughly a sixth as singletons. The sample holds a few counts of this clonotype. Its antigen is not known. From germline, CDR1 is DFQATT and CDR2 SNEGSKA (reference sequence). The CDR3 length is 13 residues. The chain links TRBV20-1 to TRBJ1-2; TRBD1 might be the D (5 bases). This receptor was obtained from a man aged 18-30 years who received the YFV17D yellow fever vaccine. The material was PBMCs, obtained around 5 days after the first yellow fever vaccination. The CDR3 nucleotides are TGCAGCATAAGCCTCAGGGTGGGCGATGGCTACACCTTC. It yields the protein CSISLRVGDGYTF.